Below are 24 T cell receptor beta chains sequenced from a single sample in a study of chemoradiotherapy in HPV16-positive cancers. Profiled with immunoSEQ multiplex PCR; TCRdb holds only in-frame clones, not every one. The sample yields 7,500 or so clones, about 70% seen once. Sample: tumor tissue, taken from a patient who underwent chemoradiotherapy. Receptors originate from a human donor with HPV-associated anogenital cancer.

This chain links TRBV28 with TRBJ2-3; D might be TRBD2 (6 bases). V gave up 5 bases and J gave up 6 bases, with 21 bases separating them. Germline loops: CDR1 MDHEN, CDR2 SYDVKM. CDR3 length: 16 residues. The CDR3 loop reads CASSGRDPLGSDTQYF. The DNA for the CDR3 is TGTGCCAGCAGTGGGCGGGACCCCCTTGGGAGTGATACGCAGTATTTT.

The rearrangement links TRBV11-2 to TRBJ2-7; TRBD1 might be the D (6 bases). The CDR3 loop spans 14 amino acids. Trimming pared 5 bases from V and 0 bases from J, leaving 11 bases between. CDR1 is SGHAT and CDR2 is FQNNGV in the germline V gene. CDR3 residues: CASSPWDTSYEQYF. The CDR3 nucleotides read TGTGCCAGCAGCCCTTGGGACACCTCCTACGAGCAGTACTTC.

This chain links TRBV6-1 with TRBJ1-5; D unclear. CDR1 is MNHNS and CDR2 is SASEGT in the germline V gene. The V end was cut by 5 bases, the J end by 1 base, with 12 bases between. This CDR3 region has 15 residues. The CDR3 loop reads CASSTDTYSNQPQHF. The CDR3 DNA reads TGTGCCAGCAGTACAGACACGTACAGCAATCAGCCCCAGCATTTT.

This clone appeared once. The V gene is TRBV7-2, the J gene TRBJ2-2, with 7 nucleotides matching TRBD1. CDR1 is SGHTA, CDR2 FQGNSA, per germline. This CDR3 comprises 15 residues. V lost 5 bases to trimming and J lost 4 bases; unmatched junction nucleotides: 7. The CDR3 loop reads CASSKQGPRTGELFF. CDR3 in DNA: TGTGCCAGCAGCAAACAGGGGCCCCGCACCGGGGAGCTGTTTTTT.

This clone was counted between two and nine times. The rearrangement uses TRBV28 and TRBJ2-7, with 7 bases fitting TRBD1. CDR1 is MDHEN, CDR2 SYDVKM, per germline. The CDR3 sequence is 13 residues long. V dropped 6 bases and J dropped 5; count of bases not matched to a gene: 7. The CDR3 DNA is TGTGCCAGCAGGCCAGGGGGTCAACACGAGCAGTACTTC. Protein sequence: CASRPGGQHEQYF.

CDR3: CASSDRQGRAGELFF. CDR3 coding DNA: TGTGCCAGCAGCGACCGACAGGGCCGGGCCGGGGAGCTGTTTTTT. V and J are TRBV7-2 and TRBJ2-2; TRBD1 aligns across 7 bases. The CDR3 runs to 15 residues. Germline assignment: CDR1 SGHTA and CDR2 FQGNSA. The trim removed 5 bases at V and 6 bases at J, leaving 9 bases unmatched.

In this sample, this clone turned up a few times. The J gene is TRBJ1-5, the V gene TRBV7-2; 9 bases are a match to TRBD1. Trimming at V came to 2 bases and at J to 1 base, leaving 3 bases not matched to a gene. The CDR3 runs to 16 residues. Germline V gives CDR1 SGHTA, CDR2 FQGNSA. The CDR3 sequence: CASSLRTGESNQPQHF. DNA for the CDR3: TGTGCCAGCAGCTTACGGACAGGGGAGAGCAATCAGCCCCAGCATTTT.

The chain has TRBV5-6 and TRBJ1-5; D might be TRBD1 (5 bases). The CDR3 spans 15 residues. The germline V and J ends were trimmed by 4 bases and 1 base, with 12 bases remaining between them. Germline V gives CDR1 SGHDT, CDR2 YYEEEE. The CDR3 bases are TGTGCCAGCAGCGTAACAGGTTTCAGCAATCAGCCCCAGCATTTT. Amino acid sequence: CASSVTGFSNQPQHF. Full variable domain (outside the CDR3, taken from reference TRBV5-6 and TRBJ1-5): DAGVTQSPTHLIKTRGQQVTLRCSPKSGHDTVSWYQQALGQGPQFIFQYYEEEERQRGNFPDRFSGHQFPNYSSELNVNALLLGDSALYLCASSVTGFSNQPQHFGDGTRLSIL.

The chain has TRBV19 and TRBJ2-5; D uncertain. The CDR3 spans 15 residues. V lost 5 bases to trimming and J lost 1 base, with 14 bases between them. Germline values: CDR1 LNHDA, CDR2 SQIVND (reference sequence). DNA for the CDR3: TGTGCCAGTAGTCCCACAGCCGACCTCCAAGAGACCCAGTACTTC. It codes for CASSPTADLQETQYF.

The chain links TRBV10-3 to TRBJ1-2, with 8 bases fitting TRBD1. CDR1 and CDR2 from the germline V gene are ENHRY and SYGVKD. With 5 bases clipped from V and 1 base from J, the junction kept 12 bases outside the gene matches. The CDR3 has 17 amino acids. The CDR3: CAISPRDRILLNYGYTF. CDR3 coding DNA: TGTGCCATCAGTCCCCGGGACAGGATACTACTTAACTATGGCTACACCTTC.

This clone was recorded a few times. This chain uses TRBV5-4 with TRBJ2-7; a weak D match, TRBD1 (5 bases). CDR3 size: 13 residues. V lost 1 base to trimming and J lost 1 base, with 6 bases between them. Germline V gene data show CDR1 as SGHNT and CDR2 as YYREEE (reference sequence). The CDR3 sequence is CASSLQGSYEQYF. The DNA of the CDR3 is TGTGCCAGCAGCTTGCAGGGATCCTACGAGCAGTACTTC.

This clone has more than one count but fewer than ten. The chain has TRBV29-1 and TRBJ2-1; D perhaps matches TRBD2 (5 bases). Germline lookup yields CDR1 SQVTM and CDR2 ANQGSEA. The V and J ends lost 4 bases and 7 bases respectively, with 5 bases between them. This CDR3 comprises 10 residues. The CDR3: CSVGGNEQFF. CDR3 sequence (DNA): TGCAGCGTTGGAGGGAATGAGCAGTTCTTC.

This chain uses TRBV5-4 with TRBJ2-1; TRBD1 matches 10 bases. Unmatched junction bases numbered 10, after V lost 4 bases and J lost 0 bases. CDR1 SGHNT and CDR2 YYREEE come from the germline V gene (reference sequence). CDR3 length: 18 residues. Here the CDR3 reads CASSTGQGLTSSYNEQFF. CDR3 sequence (DNA): TGTGCCAGCAGCACGGGACAGGGGTTAACGAGCTCCTACAATGAGCAGTTCTTC.

The rearrangement links TRBV30 to TRBJ2-7, with 11 bases identical to TRBD1. From germline, CDR1 is GTSNPN and CDR2 SVGIG (reference sequence). The CDR3 sequence is 13 residues long. The V segment lost 7 bases and the J segment 4 bases; nucleotides outside the gene matches: 6. This CDR3 reads CASTGTGGYEQYF. Here the CDR3 DNA reads TGTGCCTCGACCGGGACAGGGGGATACGAGCAGTACTTC. The whole variable domain, remainder taken from reference TRBV30 and TRBJ2-7, is SQTIHQWPATLVQPVGSPLSLECTVEGTSNPNLYWYRQAAGRGLQLLFYSVGIGQISSEVPQNLSASRPQDRQFILSSKKLLLSDSGFYLCASTGTGGYEQYFGPGTRLTVT.

This clone was seen a single time. The genes are TRBV5-1 and TRBJ2-5; 8 positions match TRBD2. CDR3 length equals 14 residues. The trim removed 3 bases at V and 2 bases at J, leaving 3 bases unmatched. Germline V lookup: CDR1 SGHRS, CDR2 YFSETQ. The chain's CDR3 is CASSSAGGQETQYF. In DNA form, the CDR3 reads TGCGCCAGCAGCTCGGCGGGGGGTCAAGAGACCCAGTACTTC.

The chain combines TRBV18 with TRBJ1-1; D unresolved. Deletions cut 8 bases from V and 0 bases from J, with 10 bases between. The CDR3 runs to 13 residues. Germline loops: CDR1 KGHSH, CDR2 LQKENI. This CDR3 is CASRDGLNTEAFF. The CDR3 DNA reads TGTGCCAGCCGAGACGGCCTGAACACTGAAGCTTTCTTT.

V and J are TRBV6-6 and TRBJ2-1, with 11 positions matching TRBD2. The germline V gene encodes CDR1 MNHNY and CDR2 SVGAGI (reference sequence). After removal of 7 bases from V and 6 bases from J, the junction contained 5 bases not matched to a gene. The CDR3 is 14 residues long. CDR3 sequence reads: CASTPTSGANEQFF. CDR3 in DNA: TGTGCCAGCACACCGACTAGCGGGGCCAATGAGCAGTTCTTC.

This chain uses TRBV5-5 with TRBJ2-3; 7 positions agree with TRBD2. The CDR3 consists of 15 residues. V lost 1 base, J lost 2 bases, and 4 bases stayed unmatched. Germline V gene data show CDR1 as SGHKS and CDR2 as YYEKEE (reference sequence). The CDR3 DNA reads as TGTGCCAGCAGCTTGCCCGGGGGGACCACAGATACGCAGTATTTT. It is translated as CASSLPGGTTDTQYF. Full variable domain (rest looked up from reference TRBV5-5 and TRBJ2-3): DAGVTQSPTHLIKTRGQQVTLRCSPISGHKSVSWYQQVLGQGPQFIFQYYEKEERGRGNFPDRFSARQFPNYSSELNVNALLLGDSALYLCASSLPGGTTDTQYFGPGTRLTVL.

The chain has TRBV27 and TRBJ2-1, with D perhaps matching TRBD2 (7 bases). V gave up 7 bases and J gave up 4 bases, with 20 bases separating them. The CDR3 is 16 amino acids. The V gene's germline CDR1 is MNHEY and CDR2 SMNVEV (reference sequence). In DNA, the CDR3 is TGTGCCAGCACCCCGGGGGGCGGCCCCGCTTACAATGAGCAGTTCTTC. Translation gives CASTPGGGPAYNEQFF.

The sample holds a few counts of this clone. J is TRBJ2-5 and V is TRBV11-2; a weak D match, TRBD2 (6 bases). The germline gives CDR1 SGHAT, CDR2 FQNNGV. The V and J ends lost 5 bases and 1 base respectively, with 11 bases between them. There are 14 residues in the CDR3. The CDR3 protein is CASSPAGSQETQYF. CDR3 bases: TGTGCCAGCAGCCCAGCGGGCAGCCAAGAGACCCAGTACTTC.

CDR3 sequence: CASRAGGQETQYF. The CDR3 DNA sequence: TGCGCCAGCCGAGCGGGAGGTCAAGAGACCCAGTACTTC. This chain uses TRBV5-1 with TRBJ2-5; 9 positions match TRBD2. CDR1 is SGHRS, CDR2 YFSETQ, per germline. This CDR3 has 13 residues. The V gene end was trimmed by 7 bases and the J gene end by 2 bases; junction bases not matched to a gene: 3.

J is TRBJ2-7 and V is TRBV5-6; no firm D call. The ends were cut back, 0 bases at V and 7 bases at J, with 5 bases in the middle. Germline V gene data show CDR1 as SGHDT and CDR2 as YYEEEE. The CDR3 contains 11 residues. The CDR3 is CASSLGGEQYF. In nucleotides, the CDR3 is TGTGCCAGCAGCTTGGGGGGAGAGCAGTACTTC. The variable domain in full, with the rest retrieved from reference TRBV5-6 and TRBJ2-7, is DAGVTQSPTHLIKTRGQQVTLRCSPKSGHDTVSWYQQALGQGPQFIFQYYEEEERQRGNFPDRFSGHQFPNYSSELNVNALLLGDSALYLCASSLGGEQYFGPGTRLTVT.

The gene calls are TRBV4-2 and TRBJ2-5; 9 nucleotides align to TRBD2. Germline CDR1 is LGHNA and CDR2 is YNFKEQ. Trimming took 3 bases from V and 7 from J; bases not matched to a gene: 9. CDR3 size: 15 residues. CDR3 coding DNA: TGTGCCAGCAGCCAGAATCTAGCAGCGGGGGGGACCCAGTACTTC. Its translation is CASSQNLAAGGTQYF.

The rearrangement links TRBV10-2 to TRBJ2-5; 10 bases are shared with TRBD2. The germline V gene encodes CDR1 WSHSY and CDR2 SAAADI. CDR3 size: 14 residues. The V segment lost 7 bases and the J segment 5 bases; nucleotides outside the gene matches: 7. CDR3 sequence: CASTQREGTETQYF. CDR3 sequence (DNA): TGCGCCAGCACCCAGCGGGAGGGAACCGAGACCCAGTACTTC.